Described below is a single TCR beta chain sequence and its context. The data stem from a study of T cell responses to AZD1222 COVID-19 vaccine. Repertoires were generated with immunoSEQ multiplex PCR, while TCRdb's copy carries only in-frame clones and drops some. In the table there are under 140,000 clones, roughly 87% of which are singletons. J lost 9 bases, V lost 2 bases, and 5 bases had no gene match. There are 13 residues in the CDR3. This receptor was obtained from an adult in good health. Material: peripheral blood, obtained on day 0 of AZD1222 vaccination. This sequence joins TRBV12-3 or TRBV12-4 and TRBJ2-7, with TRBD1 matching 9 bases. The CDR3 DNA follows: TGTGCCAGCAGTTTATGGACAGGGGTGGGGCAGTACTTC. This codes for CASSLWTGVGQYF.